Listed below are T cell receptor beta chains from one sample, sequenced in a study of blood T cell repertoires in COVID-19. Measured with immunoSEQ multiplex PCR; TCRdb has only the in-frame clones, and not every one. In the table there are some 270,000 clones, around 93% of which are singletons. The sequenced sample consisted of PBMCs or T cells enriched from blood (not recorded which). These receptors all stem from a man aged 40-49 years who had been exposed to COVID-19. Both conserved end residues are trimmed from each CDR3. Each record gives: clone size, V gene, J gene, CDR3 protein. Clone size appears in some rows only: once, few, many, or a class for an expanded clone.

once	TRBV6-5	TRBJ1-1	ASSYGSRDTEAF
-	TRBV18	TRBJ1-1	ASSPFAPPRETNTEAF
-	TRBV18	TRBJ2-3	ASSPRASDTQY
-	TRBV28	TRBJ2-5	ASSLRTSVFETQY
-	TRBV11-3	TRBJ2-3	ASSLATSGSSDTQY
-	TRBV9	TRBJ2-2	ASSPGGASGELF
-	TRBV5-1	TRBJ1-4	ASSEQGISNEKLF
once	TRBV11-2	TRBJ2-1	ASSYPRLAGVHEQF
-	TRBV30	TRBJ2-2	AWSATGTASRRELF
-	TRBV7-9	TRBJ2-7	ASTHKTSGTGSYEQY
once	TRBV23-1	TRBJ2-3	ASSHLRFADTQY
-	TRBV7-9	TRBJ2-7	ASSGRYEQY
-	TRBV7-3	TRBJ2-1	ASSLNTGGSDEQF
-	TRBV5-1	TRBJ2-1	ASSLSGNSHNEQF
few	TRBV6-1	TRBJ2-5	ASSEGAKETQY
-	TRBV6-5	TRBJ2-7	ASSTASLGEQY
once	TRBV2	TRBJ2-2	ASSEGSYTGELF
once	TRBV15	TRBJ2-4	ATSGELAAKNIQY
-	TRBV9	TRBJ2-1	ASSVEPQGYNEQF
-	TRBV24-1	TRBJ2-1	ATSAQRRGRAWTGSYNEQF
-	TRBV5-1	TRBJ2-7	ASSTGQGAFREQY
-	TRBV5-1	TRBJ2-7	ASSLDSGQLYEQY
-	TRBV7-3	TRBJ1-6	ASSLPGVNSPLH
-	TRBV7-3	TRBJ2-3	ASSANPSAQFTDTQY
once	TRBV24-1	TRBJ2-6	ATDSAGANVLT
-	TRBV7-8	TRBJ2-7	ASSRASGVRSYEQY